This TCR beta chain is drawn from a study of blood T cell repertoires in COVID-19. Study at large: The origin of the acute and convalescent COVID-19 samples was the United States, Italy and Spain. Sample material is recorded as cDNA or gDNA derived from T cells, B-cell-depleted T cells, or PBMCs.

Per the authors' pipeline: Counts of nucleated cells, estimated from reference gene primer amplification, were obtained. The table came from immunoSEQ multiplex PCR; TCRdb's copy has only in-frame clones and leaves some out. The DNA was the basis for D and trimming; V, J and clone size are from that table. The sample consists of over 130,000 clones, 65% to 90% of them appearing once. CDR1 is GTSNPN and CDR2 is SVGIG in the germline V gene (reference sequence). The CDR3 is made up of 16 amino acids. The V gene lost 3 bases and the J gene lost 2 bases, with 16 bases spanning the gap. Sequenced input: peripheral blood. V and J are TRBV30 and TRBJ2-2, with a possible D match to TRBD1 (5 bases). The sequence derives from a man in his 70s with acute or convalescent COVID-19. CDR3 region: CAWSHWGRVNTGELFF. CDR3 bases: TGTGCCTGGAGCCACTGGGGCAGGGTAAACACCGGGGAGCTGTTTTTT.